Listed below are T cell receptor beta chains from one sample, sequenced in a study of blood T cell repertoires in COVID-19. Assay used: immunoSEQ multiplex PCR; TCRdb lists only in-frame clones, some missing. Of tens of thousands of clones in the sample, 88% are singletons; the top ten hold about 1.5%. The sequenced material came from peripheral blood. Receptors were obtained from a human donor in a cohort sampled during active COVID-19. CDR3s include the opening cysteine and the closing phenylalanine or tryptophan. D genes are given only for firm matches. Rows give clone size only sometimes, using once, few, many, or a class for an expanded clone.

j_call: TRBJ2-3
d_call: TRBD2
clone_size: -
v_call: TRBV7-9
cdr3_aa: CASSRLADLTDTQYF
cdr3_nt: TGTGCCAGCAGCCGACTAGCGGATCTCACAGATACGCAGTATTTT

j_call: TRBJ2-3
d_call: -
clone_size: few
v_call: TRBV28
cdr3_aa: CASSFAHHTQYF
cdr3_nt: TGTGCCAGCAGTTTCGCACATCATACGCAGTATTTT

j_call: TRBJ2-2
d_call: -
clone_size: once
v_call: TRBV24-1
cdr3_aa: CATDDMNTGELFF
cdr3_nt: TGTGCCACCGATGACATGAACACCGGGGAGCTGTTTTTT

j_call: TRBJ1-4
d_call: -
clone_size: -
v_call: TRBV5-4
cdr3_aa: CASSLGGAGNEKLFF
cdr3_nt: TGTGCCAGCAGCTTGGGTGGAGCGGGTAATGAAAAACTGTTTTTT

j_call: TRBJ1-2
d_call: TRBD1
clone_size: -
v_call: TRBV7-2
cdr3_aa: CASSLVTTVQGHGYTF
cdr3_nt: TGTGCCAGCAGCTTAGTGACAACCGTACAGGGGCACGGCTACACCTTC

j_call: TRBJ1-1
d_call: -
clone_size: -
v_call: TRBV7-2
cdr3_aa: CASSLLGPNTEAFF
cdr3_nt: TGTGCCAGCAGCTTATTGGGGCCGAACACTGAAGCTTTCTTT

j_call: TRBJ1-1
d_call: -
clone_size: -
v_call: TRBV12-3/TRBV12-4
cdr3_aa: CASRADRNTEAFF
cdr3_nt: TGTGCCAGCAGGGCCGACAGGAACACTGAAGCTTTCTTT

j_call: TRBJ2-7
d_call: TRBD2
clone_size: -
v_call: TRBV6-6
cdr3_aa: CASSRQTPTSGNYEQYF
cdr3_nt: TGTGCCAGCAGTCGACAAACCCCGACGAGCGGGAACTACGAGCAGTACTTC

j_call: TRBJ1-2
d_call: TRBD1
clone_size: -
v_call: TRBV19
cdr3_aa: CASTKQGGLGYTF
cdr3_nt: TGTGCCAGTACCAAACAGGGGGGACTTGGCTACACCTTC

j_call: TRBJ2-1
d_call: -
clone_size: -
v_call: TRBV7-2
cdr3_aa: CASSRRWANNEQFF
cdr3_nt: TGTGCCAGCAGCCGCCGCTGGGCGAACAATGAGCAGTTCTTC

j_call: TRBJ1-1
d_call: TRBD1
clone_size: -
v_call: TRBV20-1
cdr3_aa: CSASPGTGPAEAFF
cdr3_nt: TGCAGTGCTAGTCCCGGGACAGGTCCCGCTGAAGCTTTCTTT

j_call: TRBJ2-7
d_call: TRBD2
clone_size: once
v_call: TRBV5-1
cdr3_aa: CASSLAGTSGGSYEQYF
cdr3_nt: TGCGCCAGCAGCTTGGCCGGGACTAGCGGGGGGAGCTACGAGCAGTACTTC

j_call: TRBJ1-1
d_call: TRBD1
clone_size: -
v_call: TRBV19
cdr3_aa: CASRYSGQGLVEAFF
cdr3_nt: TGTGCCAGTAGGTACTCCGGACAGGGGCTCGTTGAAGCTTTCTTT

j_call: TRBJ2-1
d_call: TRBD2
clone_size: -
v_call: TRBV24-1
cdr3_aa: CATSDWTSGGSNEQFF
cdr3_nt: TGTGCCACCAGTGACTGGACTAGCGGGGGTTCGAATGAGCAGTTCTTC

j_call: TRBJ1-6
d_call: -
clone_size: -
v_call: TRBV28
cdr3_aa: CASSLEATGGSPLHF
cdr3_nt: TGTGCCAGCAGTTTAGAGGCAACGGGAGGGTCACCCCTCCACTTT

j_call: TRBJ2-3
d_call: -
clone_size: -
v_call: TRBV7-2
cdr3_aa: CASSFAGADTQYF
cdr3_nt: TGTGCCAGCAGCTTCGCGGGGGCTGATACGCAGTATTTT

j_call: TRBJ2-5
d_call: -
clone_size: -
v_call: TRBV19
cdr3_aa: CASSIQSGPGGETQYF
cdr3_nt: TGTGCCAGTAGTATACAGAGCGGCCCGGGCGGGGAGACCCAGTACTTC

j_call: TRBJ2-1
d_call: -
clone_size: -
v_call: TRBV6-2/TRBV6-3
cdr3_aa: CASSYGGTGGNEQFF
cdr3_nt: TGTGCCAGCAGTTACGGCGGGACTGGAGGAAATGAGCAGTTCTTC

j_call: TRBJ2-1
d_call: TRBD2
clone_size: few
v_call: TRBV6-1
cdr3_aa: CASSETSGTYNEQFF
cdr3_nt: TGTGCCAGCAGTGAAACTAGCGGGACGTACAATGAGCAGTTCTTC

j_call: TRBJ1-2
d_call: TRBD1
clone_size: -
v_call: TRBV4-1
cdr3_aa: CASSQVGQGIRGYTF
cdr3_nt: TGCGCCAGCAGCCAAGTGGGACAGGGGATTCGTGGCTACACCTTC

j_call: TRBJ2-2
d_call: TRBD2
clone_size: -
v_call: TRBV7-2
cdr3_aa: CASSSEPGGGAGELFF
cdr3_nt: TGTGCCAGCAGCTCCGAACCCGGGGGAGGGGCCGGGGAGCTGTTTTTT

j_call: TRBJ2-7
d_call: -
clone_size: -
v_call: TRBV2
cdr3_aa: CASSVNEQYF
cdr3_nt: TGTGCCAGCAGCGTAAACGAGCAGTACTTC

j_call: TRBJ1-5
d_call: -
clone_size: -
v_call: TRBV5-1
cdr3_aa: CASSSGHSNQPQHF
cdr3_nt: TGCGCCAGCAGCTCGGGACATAGCAATCAGCCCCAGCATTTT

j_call: TRBJ1-3
d_call: -
clone_size: -
v_call: TRBV28
cdr3_aa: CASSLHRQGITIYF
cdr3_nt: TGTGCCAGCAGTTTACATCGGCAGGGGATCACCATATATTTT

j_call: TRBJ2-2
d_call: -
clone_size: -
v_call: TRBV28
cdr3_aa: CASSLATGSGELFF
cdr3_nt: TGTGCCAGCAGTTTAGCGACAGGCTCCGGGGAGCTGTTTTTT

j_call: TRBJ1-2
d_call: TRBD1
clone_size: -
v_call: TRBV5-1
cdr3_aa: CASNGQGGGYTF
cdr3_nt: TGCGCCAGCAACGGACAGGGTGGTGGCTACACCTTC

j_call: TRBJ2-3
d_call: -
clone_size: -
v_call: TRBV18
cdr3_aa: CASSPTLQGTDTQYF
cdr3_nt: TGTGCCAGCTCACCAACCCTACAGGGCACAGATACGCAGTATTTT

j_call: TRBJ2-1
d_call: TRBD2
clone_size: -
v_call: TRBV7-3
cdr3_aa: CASSLTPLGLAHNEQFF
cdr3_nt: TGTGCCAGCAGCTTAACTCCCCTGGGACTAGCGCACAATGAGCAGTTCTTC

j_call: TRBJ1-2
d_call: -
clone_size: -
v_call: TRBV6-5
cdr3_aa: CASSYGGGLGGYTF
cdr3_nt: TGTGCCAGCAGTTACGGGGGGGGCTTAGGTGGCTACACCTTC

j_call: TRBJ2-5
d_call: -
clone_size: -
v_call: TRBV28
cdr3_aa: CASTGGAGETQYF
cdr3_nt: TGTGCCAGCACTGGAGGGGCAGGCGAGACCCAGTACTTC

j_call: TRBJ2-2
d_call: TRBD1
clone_size: -
v_call: TRBV18
cdr3_aa: CASSEGTGSTGELFF
cdr3_nt: TGTGCCAGCTCAGAGGGGACAGGGAGCACCGGGGAGCTGTTTTTT

j_call: TRBJ1-1
d_call: TRBD1
clone_size: once
v_call: TRBV7-9
cdr3_aa: CASSLVLGQLPEAFF
cdr3_nt: TGTGCCAGCAGCTTAGTTTTGGGACAGCTACCTGAAGCTTTCTTT

j_call: TRBJ2-5
d_call: -
clone_size: -
v_call: TRBV5-1
cdr3_aa: CASSLGNYRYQETQYF
cdr3_nt: TGCGCCAGCAGCTTGGGAAACTACAGGTACCAAGAGACCCAGTACTTC

j_call: TRBJ1-3
d_call: -
clone_size: -
v_call: TRBV6-1
cdr3_aa: CASSEGAFSGNTIYF
cdr3_nt: TGTGCCAGCAGTGAAGGCGCATTCTCTGGAAACACCATATATTTT

j_call: TRBJ1-4
d_call: -
clone_size: -
v_call: TRBV28
cdr3_aa: CASTQARVDEKLFF
cdr3_nt: TGTGCCAGCACCCAGGCGCGGGTGGATGAAAAACTGTTTTTT

j_call: TRBJ2-3
d_call: TRBD2
clone_size: -
v_call: TRBV3-1/TRBV3-2
cdr3_aa: CASSRGTRPTDTQYF
cdr3_nt: TGTGCCAGCAGCCGGGGGACTAGACCCACAGATACGCAGTATTTT

j_call: TRBJ2-3
d_call: -
clone_size: -
v_call: TRBV27
cdr3_aa: CASSTGLTREYF
cdr3_nt: TGTGCCAGCAGTACGGGCTTGACCAGGGAGTATTTT

j_call: TRBJ1-2
d_call: TRBD1
clone_size: -
v_call: TRBV18
cdr3_aa: CASSGRGSDRDHGYTF
cdr3_nt: TGTGCCAGCTCAGGAAGAGGGTCCGACAGGGACCATGGCTACACCTTC

j_call: TRBJ2-3
d_call: TRBD1
clone_size: -
v_call: TRBV5-1
cdr3_aa: CASSLGQGPDTQYF
cdr3_nt: TGCGCCAGCAGCCTAGGACAGGGCCCAGATACGCAGTATTTT

j_call: TRBJ2-5
d_call: -
clone_size: -
v_call: TRBV3-1/TRBV3-2
cdr3_aa: CASSPTGFQETQYF
cdr3_nt: TGTGCCAGCAGCCCCACAGGGTTCCAAGAGACCCAGTACTTC

j_call: TRBJ1-5
d_call: TRBD1
clone_size: -
v_call: TRBV24-1
cdr3_aa: CATSDPGQGGNQPQHF
cdr3_nt: TGTGCCACCAGTGACCCCGGACAGGGCGGGAATCAGCCCCAGCATTTT

j_call: TRBJ1-2
d_call: -
clone_size: -
v_call: TRBV4-1
cdr3_aa: CASSQEWDKKWVYNYGYTF
cdr3_nt: TGCGCCAGCAGCCAAGAGTGGGACAAGAAATGGGTCTACAACTATGGCTACACCTTC

j_call: TRBJ2-1
d_call: TRBD2
clone_size: -
v_call: TRBV28
cdr3_aa: CASSLRLAGGSGEQFF
cdr3_nt: TGTGCCAGCAGTCTAAGACTAGCGGGAGGGTCCGGTGAGCAGTTCTTC

j_call: TRBJ2-7
d_call: TRBD2
clone_size: few
v_call: TRBV7-9
cdr3_aa: CASSLGLAREQYF
cdr3_nt: TGTGCCAGCAGCCTGGGACTAGCTCGCGAGCAGTACTTC

j_call: TRBJ2-7
d_call: TRBD1
clone_size: -
v_call: TRBV10-2
cdr3_aa: CASSSARGLYEQYF
cdr3_nt: TGCGCCAGCAGTTCCGCCAGGGGGCTTTACGAGCAGTACTTC

j_call: TRBJ1-3
d_call: -
clone_size: -
v_call: TRBV10-3
cdr3_aa: CAISEGGNSGNTIYF
cdr3_nt: TGTGCCATCAGTGAGGGCGGGAACTCTGGAAACACCATATATTTT

j_call: TRBJ1-5
d_call: -
clone_size: -
v_call: TRBV28
cdr3_aa: CASRTSGTNQPQHF
cdr3_nt: TGTGCCAGCAGGACTTCAGGGACAAATCAGCCCCAGCATTTT

j_call: TRBJ1-4
d_call: TRBD1
clone_size: -
v_call: TRBV28
cdr3_aa: CASSTDRAPGEKLFF
cdr3_nt: TGTGCCAGCAGCACGGACAGGGCCCCGGGTGAAAAACTGTTTTTT

j_call: TRBJ2-3
d_call: TRBD2
clone_size: -
v_call: TRBV9
cdr3_aa: CASSPGLAGGTDTQYF
cdr3_nt: TGTGCCAGCAGCCCGGGACTAGCGGGGGGCACAGATACGCAGTATTTT

j_call: TRBJ1-5
d_call: TRBD1
clone_size: -
v_call: TRBV12-3/TRBV12-4
cdr3_aa: CASRQGNQPQHF
cdr3_nt: TGTGCCAGCCGACAGGGAAATCAGCCCCAGCATTTT